The 23 T cell receptor beta chains below come from one sample, sequenced in a study of cytomegalovirus exposure and HLA in healthy donors (TCRdb year 2017). The library was obtained by the immunoSEQ multiplex PCR assay. For the multiplex PCR, a mixture combining 60 forward primers for TCR Vbeta segments and 13 reverse primers for TCR Jbeta segments was used. TCRdb took this table from immuneACCESS and kept in-frame rearrangements with V and J called. Such tables lack part of the clones; where checked against another copy, unresolved V genes explain under half of the gap, and the rest is unexplained. The sample table holds 200,000 or so clones, of which about 80% were seen once. The ten largest clones take up about 1.9% of the sample. The sample consisted of PBMCs. These receptors were taken from a woman between 18 and 29 years old in good health and CMV-seropositive.

The gene calls are TRBV9 and TRBJ2-5; possible D gene TRBD2, 6 bases. The germline V gene encodes CDR1 SGDLS and CDR2 YYNGEE. The CDR3 runs 14 residues. V gave up 7 bases and J gave up 5 bases, with 18 bases separating them. The CDR3 DNA sequence: TGTGCCAGCCGACGCGGGACGGCACTCGAGACCCAGTACTTC. Its translation: CASRRGTALETQYF. Full variable domain (outside the CDR3, taken from reference TRBV9 and TRBJ2-5): DSGVTQTPKHLITATGQRVTLRCSPRSGDLSVYWYQQSLDQGLQFLIQYYNGEERAKGNILERFSAQQFPDLHSELNLSSLELGDSALYFCASRRGTALETQYFGPGTRLLVL.

The genes are TRBV7-6 and TRBJ2-2; D call uncertain. V was clipped by 3 bases and J by 6 bases, with 11 bases between them. The germline V gene has CDR1 SGHVS and CDR2 FNYEAQ. This CDR3 is 14 amino acids long. In DNA form, the CDR3 reads TGTGCCAGCAGCTTCGAGTTTTTCGCCGGGGAGCTGTTTTTT. Residues: CASSFEFFAGELFF.

This clone was seen once. This chain joins TRBV4-3 and TRBJ1-1; TRBD1 might be the D (6 bases). CDR1 and CDR2 from the germline V gene are LGHNA and YSLEER. The CDR3 runs 14 residues. Trimming stripped 3 bases from V and 4 bases from J, with 12 bases between. The CDR3 bases are TGCGCCAGCAGCCACCCCAGGGGCGTCACTGAAGCTTTCTTT. Residues: CASSHPRGVTEAFF.

The chain employs TRBV5-4 and TRBJ2-6; D may be TRBD2 (6 bases). Germline V gives CDR1 SGHNT, CDR2 YYREEE (reference sequence). Trimming removed 0 bases from V and 1 base from J, with 8 bases in between. This CDR3 has 16 residues. The CDR3, as DNA: TGTGCCAGCAGCTTGGATGGGGGGTCTGGGGCCAACGTCCTGACTTTC. Amino acid sequence: CASSLDGGSGANVLTF.

This sequence joins TRBV7-2 and TRBJ2-3; weak D call: TRBD1 (8 bases). CDR3 length: 16 residues. V lost 5 bases to trimming and J lost 7 bases, with 22 bases between them. The V gene's germline CDR1 is SGHTA and CDR2 FQGNSA. CDR3 bases: TGTGCCAGCAGCCCGAGCGGGACAGGTCGGTTAAATACGCAGTATTTT. This codes for CASSPSGTGRLNTQYF.

V is TRBV6-1 and J is TRBJ2-3; 9 bases are shared with TRBD2. This CDR3 spans 14 amino acids. Germline loops: CDR1 MNHNS, CDR2 SASEGT. V was clipped by 5 bases and J by 1 base; unmatched bases: 1. The CDR3 spells CASSRTSGTDTQYF. DNA for the CDR3: TGTGCCAGCAGTCGGACTAGCGGCACAGATACGCAGTATTTT.

The chain couples TRBV28 to TRBJ2-7; 14 positions agree with TRBD2. The V segment lost 4 bases and the J segment 6 bases; nucleotides outside the gene matches: 8. The CDR3 is 16 residues long. Germline CDR1 and CDR2: MDHEN and SYDVKM. The CDR3 DNA reads TGTGCCAGCAGTTCCTGGACTAGCGGGGGGCCAGGCGAGCAGTACGTC. It codes for CASSSWTSGGPGEQYV.

This chain uses TRBV7-9 with TRBJ1-1; a weak D match, TRBD1 (5 bases). V dropped 2 bases and J dropped 8 bases, with 15 bases sitting between them. The CDR3 is 14 amino acids. Per the germline V gene, CDR1 is SEHNR and CDR2 is FQNEAQ (reference sequence). The chain's CDR3 is CASSLLQGLREAFF. The CDR3 DNA sequence: TGTGCCAGCAGCTTACTCCAGGGCTTGCGAGAAGCTTTCTTT.

The gene calls are TRBV14 and TRBJ2-7; the match to TRBD2 covers 14 bases. Germline CDR1 is SGHDN and CDR2 is FVKESK. J lost 4 bases, V lost 2 bases, and 4 bases had no gene match. The CDR3 loop spans 16 amino acids. CDR3 loop: CASSQFGLAGGYEQYF. CDR3 nucleotide sequence: TGTGCCAGCAGCCAATTTGGACTAGCGGGGGGATACGAGCAGTACTTC.

The rearrangement links TRBV9 to TRBJ2-3, with D perhaps matching TRBD2 (5 bases). The V end was cut by 0 bases, the J end by 0 bases, with 11 bases between. Germline V lookup: CDR1 SGDLS, CDR2 YYNGEE. The CDR3 consists of 16 residues. The CDR3 reads CASSVGGLPSTDTQYF. CDR3 nucleotides: TGTGCCAGCAGCGTAGGCGGGTTACCTAGCACAGATACGCAGTATTTT. The full variable domain, in which reference TRBV9 and TRBJ2-3 provide the parts outside the CDR3, is DSGVTQTPKHLITATGQRVTLRCSPRSGDLSVYWYQQSLDQGLQFLIQYYNGEERAKGNILERFSAQQFPDLHSELNLSSLELGDSALYFCASSVGGLPSTDTQYFGPGTRLTVL.

This chain joins TRBV9 and TRBJ1-1; the D is unclear. Germline CDR1 is SGDLS and CDR2 is YYNGEE. The CDR3 sequence is 13 residues long. Between the trimmed V and J ends, which lost 0 bases and 0 bases, there was a span of 3 bases. CDR3 bases: TGTGCCAGCAGCGTAGCAGTGAACACTGAAGCTTTCTTT. Translation: CASSVAVNTEAFF.

This chain connects TRBV6-5 to TRBJ1-1; D remains unclear. V was pared by 6 bases and J by 7 bases, with 9 bases between. This CDR3 has 11 amino acids. Germline V lookup: CDR1 MNHEY, CDR2 SVGAGI. CDR3 sequence reads: CASSTYSEAFF. CDR3 nucleotides: TGTGCCAGCAGCACCTACAGTGAAGCTTTCTTT.

The rearrangement joins TRBV2 to TRBJ1-4; weak D call: TRBD1 (5 bases). This CDR3 is 13 amino acids long. Germline values: CDR1 SNHLY, CDR2 FYNNEI. V was pared by 7 bases and J by 6 bases, with 12 bases between. The CDR3 protein is CASTKGRYEKLFF. The DNA of the CDR3 is TGTGCCAGCACGAAGGGGCGCTATGAAAAACTGTTTTTT.

V and J are TRBV4-1 and TRBJ1-4; 7 nucleotides agree with TRBD1. The germline V gene encodes CDR1 MGHRA and CDR2 YSYEKL. With V trimmed by 4 bases and J by 4 bases, 6 bases remained unmatched. The CDR3 spans 15 residues. This chain's CDR3 is CASSLTGTVNEKLFF. In DNA, the CDR3 is TGCGCCAGCAGCCTTACCGGGACAGTTAATGAAAAACTGTTTTTT.

The chain joins TRBV28 to TRBJ1-5, with TRBD1 identical over 10 bases. The CDR3 loop spans 17 amino acids. J gave up 5 bases and V 3 bases, and 10 bases lay outside the gene matches. Germline lookup yields CDR1 MDHEN and CDR2 SYDVKM. CDR3 loop: CASSFKLGTGDDQPQHF. The CDR3 DNA is TGTGCCAGCAGTTTCAAGCTCGGGACAGGGGATGATCAGCCCCAGCATTTT.

The rearrangement uses TRBV4-1 and TRBJ2-3, with D possibly TRBD2 on 7 matching bases. The germline V gene encodes CDR1 MGHRA and CDR2 YSYEKL. Trimming cost V 6 bases and J 2 bases, with 15 bases left between them. The CDR3 is made up of 15 amino acids. The CDR3 here is CASSQRGAHTDTQYF. Here the CDR3 DNA reads TGCGCCAGCAGTCAACGGGGGGCCCACACAGATACGCAGTATTTT.

This clone has only one observation. V is TRBV7-2 and J is TRBJ1-2, with 9 bases aligning to TRBD1. V was pared by 0 bases and J by 7 bases, with 6 bases of the junction left unmatched. CDR1 and CDR2 (germline): SGHTA, FQGNSA. The CDR3 spans 15 residues. In nucleotides, the CDR3 is TGTGCCAGCAGCTTAGCAAGGACAGGGGATGGTGGCTACACCTTC. Its translation: CASSLARTGDGGYTF.

The V and J genes are TRBV19 and TRBJ1-1; the D gene is possibly TRBD1 (5 bases). CDR3 length: 14 amino acids. The V gene lost 8 bases and the J gene lost 6 bases, with 19 bases spanning the gap. CDR1 and CDR2 from the germline V gene are LNHDA and SQIVND (reference sequence). This CDR3 is CASHDSYGWAEAFF. The CDR3 nucleotides read TGTGCCAGTCATGACAGTTACGGCTGGGCTGAAGCTTTCTTT.

The chain links TRBV19 to TRBJ1-2; unclear D gene. The length of the CDR3 is 15 residues. Germline V gene sequence: CDR1 LNHDA, CDR2 SQIVND (reference sequence). Between the trimmed V and J ends, which lost 7 bases and 0 bases, there was a span of 15 bases. CDR3 in DNA: TGTGCCAGTACCGGTAGGACGGGAGCTAACTATGGCTACACCTTC. Amino acid sequence: CASTGRTGANYGYTF.

This chain links TRBV6-5 with TRBJ1-6, with TRBD1 identical over 8 bases. The CDR3 covers 14 residues. Germline CDR1 reads MNHEY; CDR2 reads SVGAGI. Trimming took 2 bases from V and 8 from J; bases not matched to a gene: 2. The CDR3 reads CASSYGQGYSPLHF. CDR3 nucleotide sequence: TGTGCCAGCAGTTACGGACAGGGTTATTCACCCCTCCACTTT.

This clone was recorded a few times. V is TRBV28 and J is TRBJ1-1, with 8 bases that match TRBD1. J gave up 1 base and V 5 bases, and 6 bases lay outside the gene matches. CDR1 and CDR2 from the germline V gene are MDHEN and SYDVKM. The CDR3 covers 15 residues. The CDR3 spells CASSQTGTGNTEAFF. CDR3 DNA sequence: TGTGCCAGCAGTCAAACCGGGACAGGGAACACTGAAGCTTTCTTT.

The chain is built from TRBV2 and TRBJ2-5; D gene ambiguous. V was shortened by 4 bases and J by 2 bases, with 8 bases between the two germline ends. The germline gives CDR1 SNHLY, CDR2 FYNNEI. The CDR3 is 13 amino acids. The CDR3 nucleotides are TGTGCCAGCAGTGGGGCACGACAAGAGACCCAGTACTTC. This gives the protein CASSGARQETQYF.

This rearrangement joins TRBV5-6 to TRBJ2-3; no reliable D call. The CDR3 runs 11 residues. V gave up 3 bases and J gave up 3 bases, with 2 bases separating them. Germline V lookup: CDR1 SGHDT, CDR2 YYEEEE. CDR3 sequence: CASSSTDTQYF. The CDR3 nucleotides read TGTGCCAGCAGCTCTACAGATACGCAGTATTTT.